The next 27 T cell receptor beta chains were all read from a single sample in a study of blood T cell repertoires in COVID-19. Sequencing was performed with immunoSEQ multiplex PCR; in TCRdb, only in-frame clones are kept and a portion is missing. The table includes 50,000 to 65,000 clones, about four fifths detected once. The specimen sequenced was peripheral blood. The receptor set was obtained from a man between 60 and 75 years old with COVID-19, enrolled during active disease.

In regard to this clone: This same CDR3 is encoded by further DNA sequences in the sample. The chain couples TRBV5-1 to TRBJ2-5; 7 bases match TRBD1. Trimming removed 3 bases from V and 5 bases from J; junction bases left unmatched: 4. This CDR3 is built from 13 residues. Germline CDR1 reads SGHRS; CDR2 reads YFSETQ. CDR3 residues: CASSSDRPETQYF. CDR3 bases: TGCGCCAGCAGCTCGGACAGGCCGGAGACCCAGTACTTC. Full variable domain (missing parts from reference TRBV5-1 and TRBJ2-5): KAGVTQTPRYLIKTRGQQVTLSCSPISGHRSVSWYQQTPGQGLQFLFEYFSETQRNKGNFPGRFSGRQFSNSRSEMNVSTLELGDSALYLCASSSDRPETQYFGPGTRLLVL.

In this sample, this clone turned up a few times. This rearrangement joins TRBV27 to TRBJ1-5; D is perhaps TRBD1 (6 bases). Germline V gene sequence: CDR1 MNHEY, CDR2 SMNVEV (reference sequence). CDR3 length: 15 residues. The V and J ends lost 6 bases and 2 bases respectively, with 14 bases between them. CDR3 nucleotide sequence: TGTGCCAGCAGGCCTAGGGGGACGGGCAATCAGCCCCAGCATTTT. Its translation is CASRPRGTGNQPQHF.

V usage is TRBV29-1 and J usage is TRBJ1-1, with 9 bases fitting TRBD1. V trimming: 5 bases; J trimming: 1 base; junction bases outside the gene matches: 5. The germline CDR1 and CDR2 sequences are SQVTM and ANQGSEA. The length of the CDR3 is 14 residues. Here the CDR3 reads CSVRDRDGNTEAFF. The CDR3 DNA follows: TGCAGCGTTAGGGACAGGGATGGGAACACTGAAGCTTTCTTT.

This clone occurred once. V and J are TRBV12-3 or TRBV12-4 and TRBJ1-2; D is perhaps TRBD1 (5 bases). CDR3 length: 13 amino acids. V lost 3 bases and J 7 bases, leaving 12 bases between the germline ends. As DNA, the CDR3 is TGTGCCAGCAGTTTCCCCGGGGGAGGTGGCTACACCTTC. As protein: CASSFPGGGGYTF.

This clone was counted once. The J gene is TRBJ2-3, the V gene TRBV19, with D tentatively TRBD1 (5 bases). The CDR3 totals 16 residues. Per germline, CDR1 LNHDA and CDR2 SQIVND (reference sequence). Trimming removed 1 base at V and 0 bases at J, with 11 bases between. The CDR3 protein is CASSIGGSPSTDTQYF. In nucleotides, the CDR3 is TGTGCCAGTAGTATAGGGGGCAGCCCTAGCACAGATACGCAGTATTTT.

The chain employs TRBV2 and TRBJ1-5; D is uncertain. The CDR3 contains 14 residues. The V gene's germline CDR1 is SNHLY and CDR2 FYNNEI. V dropped 7 bases and J dropped 0 bases, with 10 bases sitting between them. CDR3 amino acids: CASKRDNSNQPQHF. The CDR3 coding sequence is TGTGCCAGCAAACGGGATAATAGCAATCAGCCCCAGCATTTT.

This chain connects TRBV7-3 to TRBJ2-1, with 9 bases identical to TRBD2. The ends lost 2 bases at V and 7 bases at J; junction bases unmatched: 6. The length of the CDR3 is 15 residues. CDR1 and CDR2 from the germline V gene are SGHTA and FQGTGA. This chain's CDR3 is CASSLGSGSRNEQFF. The CDR3 nucleotides read TGTGCCAGCAGCTTAGGTAGCGGGAGTAGAAATGAGCAGTTCTTC.

This clone has a single count. This chain uses TRBV4-2 with TRBJ1-4; 10 bases are a match to TRBD1. Germline V gene lookup returns CDR1 LGHNA and CDR2 YNFKEQ. Trimming removed 6 bases from V and 5 bases from J; junction bases left unmatched: 9. The CDR3 is made up of 16 amino acids. The CDR3 here is CASRNDRGRGNEKLFF. In DNA form, the CDR3 reads TGTGCCAGCAGGAACGACAGGGGGCGCGGGAATGAAAAACTGTTTTTT.

This clone was seen a few times. The rearrangement uses TRBV2 and TRBJ1-4, with a weak D call TRBD1 (5 bases). V lost 7 bases to trimming and J lost 0 bases, with 12 bases between them. Per germline, CDR1 SNHLY and CDR2 FYNNEI. CDR3 length equals 15 residues. The CDR3 loop reads CASTTRGATNEKLFF. The CDR3 region has the DNA TGTGCCAGCACTACTCGGGGGGCAACTAATGAAAAACTGTTTTTT. Variable domain in full (rest from reference TRBV2 and TRBJ1-4): EPEVTQTPSHQVTQMGQEVILRCVPISNHLYFYWYRQILGQKVEFLVSFYNNEISEKSEIFDDQFSVERPDGSNFTLKIRSTKLEDSAMYFCASTTRGATNEKLFFGSGTQLSVL.

The rearrangement joins TRBV19 to TRBJ2-3; TRBD2 might be the D (6 bases). Germline CDR1 LNHDA, CDR2 SQIVND (reference sequence). This CDR3 comprises 14 residues. The V gene lost 7 bases and the J gene lost 5 bases, with 16 bases spanning the gap. As DNA, the CDR3 is TGTGCCAGTACCCTTGGCGGGAAGTTAGATACGCAGTATTTT. Its protein is CASTLGGKLDTQYF.

The gene calls are TRBV5-4 and TRBJ2-7; D is possibly TRBD2 (6 bases). Germline V gene lookup returns CDR1 SGHNT and CDR2 YYREEE (reference sequence). The CDR3 contains 13 residues. V dropped 4 bases and J dropped 6 bases, with 14 bases sitting between them. The CDR3 protein is CASSPRKEGEQYF. The CDR3 nucleotides read TGTGCCAGCAGCCCCAGGAAGGAGGGCGAGCAGTACTTC. Using reference TRBV5-4 and TRBJ2-7 for the parts outside the CDR3, the full variable domain is ETGVTQSPTHLIKTRGQQVTLRCSSQSGHNTVSWYQQALGQGPQFIFQYYREEENGRGNFPPRFSGLQFPNYSSELNVNALELDDSALYLCASSPRKEGEQYFGPGTRLTVT.

This clone was seen only a few times. The chain recombines TRBV7-6 with TRBJ1-6; maybe TRBD1 (5 bases). In germline, CDR1 is SGHVS, CDR2 FNYEAQ. CDR3 length equals 15 residues. V dropped 4 bases and J dropped 7 bases, with 14 bases sitting between them. Here the CDR3 DNA reads TGTGCCAGCAGCTACAGACAGACGCGGAATTCACCCCTCCACTTT. The encoded protein is CASSYRQTRNSPLHF.

The chain has TRBV10-1 and TRBJ2-1; TRBD2 agrees at 8 bases. Germline lookup yields CDR1 WNHNN and CDR2 SYGVQD (reference sequence). Trimming took 0 bases from V and 2 from J; bases not matched to a gene: 3. The CDR3 runs 16 residues. The CDR3 spells CASSESSGGTYNEQFF. The CDR3 DNA is TGCGCCAGCAGTGAGTCGAGCGGGGGTACCTACAATGAGCAGTTCTTC.

The genes are TRBV3-1 (or the pseudogene TRBV3-2) and TRBJ2-2; 7 bases are a match to TRBD2. Germline lookup yields CDR1 LGHDT and CDR2 YNNKEL (reference sequence). Trimming removed 6 bases from V and 1 base from J; junction bases left unmatched: 5. The CDR3 covers 15 residues. CDR3 DNA sequence: TGTGCCAGCAGTCTCCCTAGCGGGAACACCGGGGAGCTGTTTTTT. This translates into CASSLPSGNTGELFF.

The chain is built from TRBV4-1 and TRBJ2-7; TRBD2 agrees at 7 bases. Germline V lookup: CDR1 MGHRA, CDR2 YSYEKL. Trimming cost V 10 bases and J 5 bases; bases outside gene matches: 11. The CDR3 contains 13 residues. The CDR3 sequence: CATGREWGNEQYF. CDR3 sequence (DNA): TGCGCCACTGGGCGGGAGTGGGGAAACGAGCAGTACTTC.

The chain carries TRBV2 and TRBJ2-2, with D maybe TRBD1 (5 bases). Deletions cut 4 bases from V and 6 bases from J, with 18 bases between. Germline V CDR1 and CDR2: SNHLY, FYNNEI. The CDR3 has 16 residues. This CDR3 reads CASSVIGRVGAGELFF. CDR3 nucleotide sequence: TGTGCCAGCAGTGTCATAGGCAGGGTAGGGGCCGGGGAGCTGTTTTTT.

The chain recombines TRBV5-1 with TRBJ2-3; possible D gene TRBD1, 6 bases. The V gene lost 5 bases and the J gene lost 1 base, with 14 bases spanning the gap. Germline V lookup: CDR1 SGHRS, CDR2 YFSETQ. This CDR3 spans 15 amino acids. In DNA form, the CDR3 reads TGCGCCAGCAGTAACCAGGGGCAACGCACAGATACGCAGTATTTT. This gives the protein CASSNQGQRTDTQYF.

The chain links TRBV2 to TRBJ1-2; 11 nucleotides align to TRBD1. The CDR3 is 17 amino acids. The germline V gene encodes CDR1 SNHLY and CDR2 FYNNEI. V gave up 5 bases and J gave up 4 bases; unmatched junction bases: 12. CDR3 residues: CASSSTLGQGEGYGYTF. Written as DNA, the CDR3 is TGTGCCAGCAGTTCAACATTGGGACAGGGGGAGGGCTATGGCTACACCTTC.

This chain uses TRBV18 with TRBJ1-1; 10 bases are a match to TRBD1. Unmatched junction bases numbered 21, after V lost 3 bases and J lost 8 bases. The CDR3 is 19 residues long. Germline V gene data show CDR1 as KGHSH and CDR2 as LQKENI. The CDR3 DNA reads as TGTGCCAGCTCACCCATAACCTTACGGGACAGGGGAGGAGCGACCGAAGCTTTCTTT. Residues: CASSPITLRDRGGATEAFF.

V and J are TRBV15 and TRBJ2-7, with a possible D match to TRBD1 (6 bases). CDR3 length: 14 residues. Per the germline V gene, CDR1 is LNHNV and CDR2 is YYDKDF (reference sequence). V was pared by 6 bases and J by 0 bases, with 12 bases between. CDR3 nucleotide sequence: TGTGCCACCAGGATGCAGGGGAGCTCCTACGAGCAGTACTTC. It translates to CATRMQGSSYEQYF.

The chain employs TRBV6-5 and TRBJ2-7, with 11 bases lining up with TRBD2. The CDR3 is 15 residues long. V shed 6 bases and J 0 bases; nucleotides not matched to a gene: 4. CDR1 MNHEY and CDR2 SVGAGI come from the germline V gene. CDR3 sequence (DNA): TGTGCCAGCAGGCTCACTAGCGGGGGCTCCTACGAGCAGTACTTC. Translating gives CASRLTSGGSYEQYF.

A single count supports this clone. The rearrangement links TRBV7-2 to TRBJ1-2; 7 positions agree with TRBD1. The CDR3 sequence is 15 residues long. V shed 2 bases and J 5 bases; nucleotides not matched to a gene: 8. The germline CDR1 and CDR2 sequences are SGHTA and FQGNSA. Here the CDR3 DNA reads TGTGCCAGCAGCTTACTCCGGGACAGTGGTTATGGCTACACCTTC. Translated: CASSLLRDSGYGYTF.

V and J are TRBV5-1 and TRBJ2-1; D perhaps matches TRBD1 (5 bases). This CDR3 contains 17 residues. CDR1 is SGHRS and CDR2 is YFSETQ in the germline V gene. The ends were cut back, 0 bases at V and 1 base at J, with 14 bases in the middle. The CDR3 region is CASSLATVGTSYNEQFF. The DNA of the CDR3 is TGCGCCAGCAGCTTGGCGACAGTGGGTACTTCCTACAATGAGCAGTTCTTC.

This clone is a singleton in its sample. The chain carries TRBV9 and TRBJ2-7; 9 bases agree with TRBD1. The V gene's germline CDR1 is SGDLS and CDR2 YYNGEE. This CDR3 is 13 amino acids long. V dropped 3 bases and J dropped 13; count of bases not matched to a gene: 11. Here the CDR3 reads CASSGTGQGPYYF. The CDR3 nucleotides are TGTGCCAGCAGCGGGACCGGACAGGGGCCCTACTACTTC.

This chain uses TRBV7-9 with TRBJ1-1; perhaps TRBD1 as D (6 bases). Germline values: CDR1 SEHNR, CDR2 FQNEAQ (reference sequence). Deletions cut 0 bases from V and 3 bases from J, with 8 bases between. There are 14 residues in the CDR3. Here the CDR3 DNA reads TGTGCCAGCAGCTTAGCGGGGGCCGACACTGAAGCTTTCTTT. It codes for CASSLAGADTEAFF.

The chain uses TRBV5-1 and TRBJ1-1; D gene unclear. Germline lookup yields CDR1 SGHRS and CDR2 YFSETQ. V was trimmed by 1 base and J by 11 bases, leaving 18 bases between them. This CDR3 contains 14 residues. CDR3 loop: CASSLSGSTLRAFF. The CDR3, as DNA: TGCGCCAGCAGCTTGTCGGGATCAACCCTGAGGGCTTTCTTT.

The V and J genes are TRBV29-1 and TRBJ1-1; unclear D gene. Germline-derived CDR1 and CDR2 are SQVTM and ANQGSEA. Between the trimmed V and J ends, which lost 3 bases and 0 bases, there was a span of 5 bases. The CDR3 totals 12 residues. In DNA, the CDR3 is TGCAGCGTTGATGAGGTGAACACTGAAGCTTTCTTT. This encodes CSVDEVNTEAFF.